This T cell receptor (beta chain) was recorded in a study of blood T cell repertoires in COVID-19. Clones were sequenced by immunoSEQ multiplex PCR, and TCRdb holds only the in-frame ones, with some missing. Of around 40,000 clones listed, about nine tenths are singletons. In this sample, this clone turned up a few times. The sequence was collected from a woman of 80 years or more with acute or convalescent COVID-19. Sequencing used peripheral blood.

CDR3 region: CASSIGQWKTQYF. The CDR3 coding sequence is TGTGCCAGTAGTATAGGACAGTGGAAGACCCAGTACTTC. The rearrangement joins TRBV19 to TRBJ2-5, with a possible D match to TRBD1 (5 bases). This CDR3 has 13 residues. The germline V gene has CDR1 LNHDA and CDR2 SQIVND (reference sequence). V was trimmed by 1 base and J by 6 bases, leaving 9 bases between them.